One and the same sample provided the 24 T cell receptor beta chains below, sequenced in a study of lymphopenia after photon versus proton radiotherapy. Libraries were prepared by immunoSEQ multiplex PCR; TCRdb keeps only in-frame clonotypes and omits some of them. This sample has about 70,000 clones, with about 90% found just once. The sample was peripheral blood, taken from a patient treated with proton-based radiotherapy. The receptors were gathered from an older man with esophageal cancer.

The V gene is TRBV11-3, the J gene TRBJ2-2, with D unclear. V shed 0 bases and J shed 1 base, with 3 bases lying between them. CDR1 is SGHNT and CDR2 is YENEEA in the germline V gene. The CDR3 runs to 14 residues. The CDR3: CASSLDMNTGELFF. For the CDR3, the DNA is TGTGCCAGCAGCTTAGATATGAACACCGGGGAGCTGTTTTTT.

The V and J genes are TRBV30 and TRBJ1-2, with a weak D call TRBD1 (6 bases). The CDR3 has 13 amino acids. V dropped 4 bases and J dropped 3 bases, with 12 bases sitting between them. Germline CDR1 GTSNPN, CDR2 SVGIG (reference sequence). The CDR3 here is CAWMRGGDYGYTF. The CDR3 region has the DNA TGTGCCTGGATGAGGGGGGGCGACTATGGCTACACCTTC.

The genes are TRBV7-2 and TRBJ2-1, with D possibly being TRBD2 (5 bases). Trimming removed 5 bases from V and 3 bases from J, with 8 bases in between. Germline CDR1 and CDR2: SGHTA and FQGNSA. The length of the CDR3 is 13 residues. The CDR3 is CASSPSNYNEQFF. CDR3 sequence (DNA): TGTGCCAGCAGCCCTAGCAACTACAATGAGCAGTTCTTC.

The V gene is TRBV7-2, the J gene TRBJ1-1; no reliable D call. The germline V and J ends were trimmed by 5 bases and 7 bases, with 11 bases remaining between them. Germline V gives CDR1 SGHTA, CDR2 FQGNSA. There are 12 residues in the CDR3. The CDR3 DNA sequence: TGTGCCAGCAGCCCCCAGCGAAGTGAAGCTTTCTTT. Its translation: CASSPQRSEAFF.

The V gene is TRBV6-5, the J gene TRBJ2-2; no definite D call. The CDR3 covers 12 residues. V lost 6 bases and J 8 bases, leaving 10 bases between the germline ends. Germline V lookup: CDR1 MNHEY, CDR2 SVGAGI. CDR3: CASRRWEGELFF. CDR3 sequence (DNA): TGTGCCAGCAGACGATGGGAAGGGGAGCTGTTTTTT.

The chain combines TRBV4-3 with TRBJ1-2, with 10 bases fitting TRBD1. J lost 6 bases, V lost 6 bases, and 10 bases had no gene match. Germline V CDR1 and CDR2: LGHNA, YSLEER. CDR3 length: 15 residues. In DNA form, the CDR3 reads TGCGCCAGCAGTCTGCAGACAGGGGGCGACGATGGCTACACCTTC. Protein sequence: CASSLQTGGDDGYTF.

This clone was observed a handful of times. V gene TRBV6-1 combines with J gene TRBJ1-2; possibly TRBD1 for D (5 bases). V lost 7 bases and J 4 bases, leaving 19 bases between the germline ends. The CDR3 consists of 15 residues. Per the germline V gene, CDR1 is MNHNS and CDR2 is SASEGT. CDR3 loop: CASTLEGDGTYGYTF. For the CDR3, the DNA is TGTGCCAGCACTCTAGAAGGGGACGGCACCTATGGCTACACCTTC.

The chain has TRBV7-9 and TRBJ2-3; the match to TRBD1 covers 8 bases. V shed 5 bases and J 2 bases; nucleotides not matched to a gene: 9. Per the germline V gene, CDR1 is SEHNR and CDR2 is FQNEAQ (reference sequence). This CDR3 region has 16 residues. The CDR3 sequence is CASSPPDRVPTDTQYF. The CDR3 DNA follows: TGTGCCAGCAGCCCTCCGGACAGGGTACCCACAGATACGCAGTATTTT.

This clone turned up a few times. The chain is built from TRBV2 and TRBJ1-5, with 7 bases identical to TRBD1. V trimming: 5 bases; J trimming: 0 bases; junction bases outside the gene matches: 1. The CDR3 spans 14 residues. The V gene's germline CDR1 is SNHLY and CDR2 FYNNEI. The CDR3 sequence is CASSRDSSNQPQHF. The CDR3 coding sequence is TGTGCCAGCAGTAGGGACAGTAGCAATCAGCCCCAGCATTTT.

This clone came up once. This chain connects TRBV30 to TRBJ1-2; the match to TRBD1 covers 10 bases. Trimming removed 4 bases from V and 5 bases from J; junction bases left unmatched: 4. The germline V gene encodes CDR1 GTSNPN and CDR2 SVGIG (reference sequence). The CDR3 is made up of 13 amino acids. The CDR3, as DNA: TGTGCCTGGATCCCGGACAGGGGGTATGGCTACACCTTC. Its protein product is CAWIPDRGYGYTF. The complete variable domain, with remaining parts taken from reference TRBV30 and TRBJ1-2, reads SQTIHQWPATLVQPVGSPLSLECTVEGTSNPNLYWYRQAAGRGLQLLFYSVGIGQISSEVPQNLSASRPQDRQFILSSKKLLLSDSGFYLCAWIPDRGYGYTFGSGTRLTVV.

The chain carries TRBV10-2 and TRBJ2-1, with D unclear. The germline CDR1 and CDR2 sequences are WSHSY and SAAADI. The CDR3 has 15 residues. Trimming left V 3 bases short and J 8 bases short, with 17 bases between. The CDR3 DNA reads as TGCGCCAGCAGTGAAGTGGCCTTTCGGTGGGATGAGCAGTTCTTC. As protein: CASSEVAFRWDEQFF.

The chain recombines TRBV11-3 with TRBJ1-5; maybe TRBD1 (5 bases). V was cut by 4 bases and J by 0 bases, with 19 bases left in between. The CDR3 has 18 amino acids. Per germline, CDR1 SGHNT and CDR2 YENEEA. The CDR3 nucleotides are TGTGCCAGCAGCTACCCCCCAACCGGGACCATTAGCAATCAGCCCCAGCATTTT. Translation: CASSYPPTGTISNQPQHF.

The rearrangement links TRBV19 to TRBJ2-1; 11 bases are shared with TRBD2. V lost 2 bases to trimming and J lost 0 bases; unmatched junction nucleotides: 15. Germline CDR1 reads LNHDA; CDR2 reads SQIVND (reference sequence). CDR3 length equals 21 residues. The CDR3 bases are TGTGCCAGTAGTATACCCGAGACTAGCGGGGACCCCCGAGGCTCCTACAATGAGCAGTTCTTC. It encodes CASSIPETSGDPRGSYNEQFF.

The rearrangement uses TRBV6-5 and TRBJ1-3; D unclear. V was pared by 2 bases and J by 0 bases, with 5 bases between. Per the germline V gene, CDR1 is MNHEY and CDR2 is SVGAGI. The CDR3 spans 14 residues. The CDR3 is CASSYVGSGNTIYF. The CDR3, as DNA: TGTGCCAGCAGTTACGTGGGCTCTGGAAACACCATATATTTT.

V and J are TRBV19 and TRBJ1-1; the D gene is possibly TRBD1 (5 bases). Germline CDR1 reads LNHDA; CDR2 reads SQIVND (reference sequence). V was trimmed by 6 bases and J by 6 bases, leaving 11 bases between them. This CDR3 comprises 12 residues. The CDR3 bases are TGTGCCAGTAGGCAACCGGGACCTGAAGCTTTCTTT. Its protein is CASRQPGPEAFF.

The rearrangement uses TRBV27 and TRBJ1-2, with TRBD1 matching over 9 bases. The CDR3 is 15 amino acids. The germline V gene encodes CDR1 MNHEY and CDR2 SMNVEV (reference sequence). V was pared by 5 bases and J by 1 base, with 5 bases of the junction left unmatched. The CDR3 DNA sequence: TGTGCCAGCAGTAACCCGGACAGGGGTAACTATGGCTACACCTTC. This codes for CASSNPDRGNYGYTF.

V and J are TRBV7-2 and TRBJ2-7; 10 positions agree with TRBD1. Germline CDR1 reads SGHTA; CDR2 reads FQGNSA. V was pared by 5 bases and J by 6 bases, with 7 bases of the junction left unmatched. The CDR3 is 14 amino acids. CDR3 region: CASSPGTGVGEQYF. DNA of the CDR3: TGTGCCAGCAGCCCAGGGACAGGGGTGGGCGAGCAGTACTTC. Supplemented by reference TRBV7-2 and TRBJ2-7, the full variable domain reads GAGVSQSPSNKVTEKGKDVELRCDPISGHTALYWYRQSLGQGLEFLIYFQGNSAPDKSGLPSDRFSAERTGGSVSTLTIQRTQQEDSAVYLCASSPGTGVGEQYFGPGTRLTVT.

This chain joins TRBV5-1 and TRBJ2-3, with 10 bases aligning to TRBD2. J was trimmed by 3 bases and V by 5 bases; bases with no gene match: 3. The V gene's germline CDR1 is SGHRS and CDR2 YFSETQ. CDR3 length: 14 residues. The CDR3 DNA is TGCGCCAGCAGGTTAGCGGGGGGAACAGATACGCAGTATTTT. Residues: CASRLAGGTDTQYF.

The chain is built from TRBV2 and TRBJ1-1, with TRBD1 as a possible D gene (6 bases). V was shortened by 7 bases and J by 3 bases, with 12 bases between the two germline ends. This CDR3 has 13 amino acids. CDR1 is SNHLY, CDR2 FYNNEI, per germline. CDR3 amino acids: CASKGVEDTEAFF. The CDR3 DNA reads TGTGCCAGCAAGGGGGTTGAGGACACTGAAGCTTTCTTT.

This clone was seen once. Distinct nucleotide sequences in the sample also encode this CDR3. The chain employs TRBV6-5 and TRBJ1-1; maybe TRBD1 (5 bases). CDR3 size: 14 residues. Trimming removed 6 bases from V and 1 base from J, with 12 bases in between. Germline CDR1 and CDR2: MNHEY and SVGAGI. CDR3 sequence reads: CASSPGLPNTEAFF. In DNA form, the CDR3 reads TGTGCCAGCAGCCCGGGACTCCCGAACACTGAAGCTTTCTTT.

V is TRBV11-2 and J is TRBJ1-5, with D perhaps matching TRBD1 (5 bases). V was trimmed by 3 bases and J by 7 bases, leaving 10 bases between them. The CDR3 sequence is 13 residues long. Germline CDR1 is SGHAT and CDR2 is FQNNGV. The CDR3 sequence: CASSFNRGQPQHF. In DNA, the CDR3 is TGTGCCAGCAGCTTTAATAGGGGCCAGCCCCAGCATTTT.

The chain is built from TRBV18 and TRBJ1-1; no firm D call. Trimming shortened V by 5 bases and J by 1 base, and 5 bases separated the two germline ends. The CDR3 contains 12 residues. CDR1 and CDR2 (germline): KGHSH, LQKENI. The DNA of the CDR3 is TGTGCCAGCTCAGCATGGAACACTGAAGCTTTCTTT. Residues: CASSAWNTEAFF. The entire variable domain, with the rest obtained from reference TRBV18 and TRBJ1-1, is as follows: NAGVMQNPRHLVRRRGQEARLRCSPMKGHSHVYWYRQLPEEGLKFMVYLQKENIIDESGMPKERFSAEFPKEGPSILRIQQVVRGDSAAYFCASSAWNTEAFFGQGTRLTVV.

The chain joins TRBV4-3 to TRBJ1-6; D might be TRBD1 (5 bases). Germline loops: CDR1 LGHNA, CDR2 YSLEER. The CDR3 extends over 19 amino acids. Trimming removed 4 bases at V and 9 bases at J, with 28 bases between. The CDR3 DNA follows: TGCGCCAGCAGCCGCGGAAAAGGGGAACCGGGACTCGGGCGTTCACCCCTCCACTTT. Its protein product is CASSRGKGEPGLGRSPLHF.

The rearrangement uses TRBV2 and TRBJ1-5; D is unclear. The V and J ends lost 4 bases and 1 base respectively, with 8 bases between them. Germline values: CDR1 SNHLY, CDR2 FYNNEI. The CDR3 has 14 residues. DNA for the CDR3: TGTGCCAGCAGTGGGCCAATGAGCAATCAGCCCCAGCATTTT. This gives the protein CASSGPMSNQPQHF.